Each of the 25 T cell receptor beta chains below was sequenced from the same sample in a study of immune heterogeneity within non-small cell lung tumors. A multiplex PCR containing 32 V primers and 13 J primers was used to amplify TCR beta CDR3. MiXCR, applied by TCRdb to the multiplex PCR reads, yields one record per CDR3 protein. The table has over 10,000 distinct CDR3 sequences, 23% seen once; the top ten hold about an eighth. As template, the study used bulk tumor genomic DNA at about 600 ng per sample. From each primary tumor, several far-apart biopsies were obtained during surgery. Before undergoing curative surgery, patients had newly diagnosed non-small cell lung cancer that was untreated. The sample was lung tumor tissue. These receptor sequences come from a man aged 50-59 years with non-small cell lung cancer.

Only a few counts were recorded for this clonotype. This chain connects TRBV5-1 to TRBJ2-5, with a possible D match to TRBD1 (6 bases). Germline V gene sequence: CDR1 SGHRS, CDR2 YFSETQ. The ends were cut back, 2 bases at V and 0 bases at J, with 8 bases in the middle. CDR3 size: 14 residues. The chain's CDR3 is CASSLQGNQETQYF. The CDR3 nucleotides are TGCGCCAGCAGCTTACAGGGTAACCAAGAGACCCAGTACTTC.

Details on this clonotype: With a much larger clone just one base away, this may be a read error. The chain is built from TRBV12-3 or TRBV12-4 and TRBJ2-2, with TRBD2 as a possible D gene (5 bases). The CDR3 runs 15 residues. The CDR3 nucleotides are TGTGCCAGCAGTTTGAAGGTAACACCCACCGGGGAGCCGTTTTTT. Translation: CASSLKVTPTGEPFF.

This clonotype is medium-sized (0.01 to 0.1%) within its sample. The rearrangement links TRBV12-3 or TRBV12-4 to TRBJ1-6; D remains unclear. Trimming shortened V by 6 bases and J by 7 bases, and 7 bases separated the two germline ends. The CDR3 consists of 12 residues. The CDR3 DNA sequence: TGTGCCAGCAGCCTTCTAAATTCACCCCTCCACTTT. Translation gives CASSLLNSPLHF.

Ten or more counts support this clonotype. The gene calls are TRBV18 and TRBJ2-2; maybe TRBD1 (5 bases). Germline-derived CDR1 and CDR2 are KGHSH and LQKENI. The CDR3 extends over 14 amino acids. Trimming took off 3 bases at V and 5 bases at J, with 10 bases between the two ends. The CDR3 coding sequence is TGTGCCAGCTCACCTCGTCAGGGTACCGGGGAGCTGTTTTTT. Its protein is CASSPRQGTGELFF.

This clonotype was counted at least ten times. The chain uses TRBV6-1 and TRBJ2-1; 9 bases align to TRBD2. This CDR3 region has 15 residues. CDR1 is MNHNS and CDR2 is SASEGT in the germline V gene. Trimming removed 8 bases from V and 0 bases from J; junction bases left unmatched: 5. The CDR3 nucleotides read TGTGCCAGCTCCGTAGCGGGAGCCTCCTACAATGAGCAGTTCTTC. Translating gives CASSVAGASYNEQFF.

Many counts were recorded for this clonotype. This chain joins TRBV12-3 or TRBV12-4 and TRBJ2-5; 10 bases map to TRBD2. The junction had 9 bases not matched to a gene; V was cut back by 3 bases and J by 5 bases. The CDR3 spans 16 residues. The CDR3 reads CASSLGSGRATETQYF. CDR3 DNA: TGTGCCAGCAGTTTGGGAAGCGGGAGGGCTACGGAGACCCAGTACTTC.

In its sample, this clonotype ranks as medium-sized. The gene calls are TRBV27 and TRBJ2-7; possible D gene TRBD1, 5 bases. The CDR3 sequence is 13 residues long. V dropped 1 base and J dropped 6 bases, with 10 bases sitting between them. Germline CDR1 reads MNHEY; CDR2 reads SMNVEV (reference sequence). This CDR3 is CASSLYGHLEQYF. Written as DNA, the CDR3 is TGTGCCAGCAGTTTATACGGACATCTCGAGCAGTACTTC.

The table lists this clonotype with many counts. The chain uses TRBV11-2 and TRBJ2-7; 9 positions agree with TRBD1. The CDR3 runs to 16 residues. In germline, CDR1 is SGHAT, CDR2 FQNNGV. V was pared by 4 bases and J by 5 bases, with 12 bases of the junction left unmatched. The CDR3 nucleotides are TGTGCCAGCAGCTCTCGACCGGGACAGGGTATAAACGAGCAGTACTTC. It yields the protein CASSSRPGQGINEQYF.

This clonotype was found a few times. The V and J genes are TRBV7-2 and TRBJ2-1; D call uncertain. V was shortened by 0 bases and J by 6 bases, with 9 bases between the two germline ends. The CDR3 covers 14 residues. CDR1 and CDR2 from the germline V gene are SGHTA and FQGNSA. The CDR3 region has the DNA TGTGCCAGCAGCTTAGCGTACCCGGGCAATGAGCAGTTCTTC. Translation gives CASSLAYPGNEQFF. Variable domain in full (rest from reference TRBV7-2 and TRBJ2-1): GAGVSQSPSNKVTEKGKDVELRCDPISGHTALYWYRQSLGQGLEFLIYFQGNSAPDKSGLPSDRFSAERTGGSVSTLTIQRTQQEDSAVYLCASSLAYPGNEQFFGPGTRLTVL.

The CDR3 here is CASSLAGANTGELFF. DNA for the CDR3: TGTGCCAGCAGCTTAGCGGGGGCGAACACCGGGGAGCTGTTTTTT. J is TRBJ2-2 and V is TRBV7-6; D may correspond to TRBD1 or TRBD2 (5 bases each). The V end was cut by 0 bases, the J end by 0 bases, with 5 bases between. The CDR3 is 15 amino acids. The germline V gene encodes CDR1 SGHVS and CDR2 FNYEAQ.

By sample fraction, this clonotype is medium-sized. The genes are TRBV6-1 and TRBJ2-7; D is possibly TRBD1 or TRBD2 (6 bases each). The CDR3 is 12 residues long. Germline CDR1 is MNHNS and CDR2 is SASEGT. V dropped 4 bases and J dropped 5 bases, with 9 bases sitting between them. CDR3 amino acids: CASSVGGHEQYF. DNA for the CDR3: TGTGCCAGCAGTGTGGGGGGCCACGAGCAGTACTTC.

The rearrangement joins TRBV20-1 to TRBJ1-2, with D tentatively TRBD1 (5 bases). Per the germline V gene, CDR1 is DFQATT and CDR2 is SNEGSKA (reference sequence). The CDR3 is 14 amino acids. Deletions cut 2 bases from V and 0 bases from J, with 10 bases between. CDR3 nucleotides: TGCAGTGCTAGACGGGGGGAGTCTAACTATGGCTACACCTTC. Its protein product is CSARRGESNYGYTF.

This clonotype was seen repeatedly, ten times or more. CDR3 region: CASSQDEGVTQYF. The CDR3 coding sequence is TGTGCCAGCAGCCAAGATGAAGGGGTTACGCAGTATTTT. J is TRBJ2-3 and V is TRBV4-2, with D tentatively TRBD1 (5 bases). CDR1 is LGHNA and CDR2 is YNFKEQ in the germline V gene. The ends were cut back, 0 bases at V and 8 bases at J, with 9 bases in the middle. The CDR3 length is 13 residues.

This clonotype was seen repeatedly, ten times or more. V usage is TRBV6-1 and J usage is TRBJ1-2, with 7 positions matching TRBD1. Trimming at V came to 6 bases and at J to 4 bases, leaving 8 bases not matched to a gene. Germline CDR1 MNHNS, CDR2 SASEGT. The CDR3 sequence is 14 residues long. CDR3 sequence: CASSQQGIGYGYTF. In DNA form, the CDR3 reads TGTGCCAGCAGCCAACAGGGGATCGGCTATGGCTACACCTTC.

The V gene is TRBV5-1, the J gene TRBJ2-3; 9 bases line up with TRBD2. V lost 1 base to trimming and J lost 1 base; unmatched junction nucleotides: 4. Germline values: CDR1 SGHRS, CDR2 YFSETQ. This CDR3 region has 16 residues. This CDR3 reads CASSLLTSGRTDTQYF. CDR3 coding DNA: TGCGCCAGCAGCTTGTTAACTAGCGGGCGCACAGATACGCAGTATTTT.

By sample share, this clonotype is medium-sized. This chain uses TRBV6-1 with TRBJ2-1; a possible D gene is TRBD1 (6 bases). CDR1 MNHNS and CDR2 SASEGT come from the germline V gene. This CDR3 has 13 amino acids. V was cut by 5 bases and J by 7 bases, with 12 bases left in between. The CDR3 is CASSTGTLNEQFF. In nucleotides, the CDR3 is TGTGCCAGCAGTACAGGGACCCTGAATGAGCAGTTCTTC.

By its share, this clonotype is medium-sized. The chain employs TRBV6-4 and TRBJ2-1; TRBD2 agrees at 14 bases. CDR1 is MRHNA, CDR2 SNTAGT, per germline. Unmatched junction bases numbered 2, after V lost 4 bases and J lost 6 bases. CDR3 length: 15 residues. The CDR3 bases are TGTGCCAGCAGTGGGACTAGCGGGGGGAGCAATGAGCAGTTCTTC. Protein: CASSGTSGGSNEQFF.

This clonotype occurred once. This may be a read error, as it is one base from a much larger clone. This chain connects TRBV20-1 to TRBJ1-1; 7 nucleotides match TRBD1. This CDR3 is 13 amino acids long. V lost 3 bases to trimming and J lost 5 bases; unmatched junction nucleotides: 6. Germline loops: CDR1 DFQATT, CDR2 SNEGSKA (reference sequence). CDR3 protein: CSAREDRKTEAFF. CDR3 nucleotides: TGCAGTGCTAGGGAGGACAGGAAAACTGAAGCTTTCTTT.

This clonotype has a count of ten or more. The chain joins TRBV6-1 to TRBJ1-4, with D possibly TRBD1 on 6 matching bases. Germline lookup yields CDR1 MNHNS and CDR2 SASEGT. The germline V and J ends were trimmed by 2 bases and 8 bases, with 15 bases remaining between them. The CDR3 runs to 15 residues. The CDR3 protein is CASSENYRAGEKLFF. The CDR3, as DNA: TGTGCCAGCAGTGAAAATTACAGGGCTGGCGAAAAACTGTTTTTT.

This clonotype is labeled as medium-sized. The genes are TRBV7-9 and TRBJ2-2, with TRBD2 matching over 13 bases. Germline V CDR1 and CDR2: SEHNR, FQNEAQ (reference sequence). The CDR3 is made up of 20 amino acids. J lost 1 base, V lost 5 bases, and 13 bases had no gene match. CDR3 in amino acids: CASSARQAGTSGKNTGELFF. DNA of the CDR3: TGTGCCAGCAGCGCGCGACAGGCCGGGACTAGCGGGAAGAACACCGGGGAGCTGTTTTTT.

This clonotype was observed once. Compared with germline, one end of the junction differs, possibly owing to a read error. V gene TRBV30 combines with J gene TRBJ1-5; 10 bases match TRBD1. Germline loops: CDR1 GTSNPN, CDR2 SVGIG (reference sequence). The CDR3 is 14 amino acids. The CDR3 protein is CSWRGTGGNQPQHF. The CDR3 bases are TGCTCCTGGAGGGGGACAGGGGGCAATCAGCCCCAGCATTTT. Drawing the rest from reference TRBV30 and TRBJ1-5, the complete variable domain is SQTIHQWPATLVQPVGSPLSLECTVEGTSNPNLYWYRQAAGRGLQLLFYSVGIGQISSEVPQNLSASRPQDRQFILSSKKLLLSDSGFYLCSWRGTGGNQPQHFGDGTRLSIL.

This clonotype rates as medium-sized. The V gene is TRBV3-1, the J gene TRBJ2-1; TRBD2 aligns across 8 bases. CDR1 and CDR2 (germline): LGHDT, YNNKEL (reference sequence). The CDR3 is made up of 17 amino acids. V shed 0 bases and J 1 base; nucleotides not matched to a gene: 5. Here the CDR3 reads CASSQEPAGASYNEQFF. CDR3 nucleotides: TGTGCCAGCAGCCAAGAACCAGCGGGAGCTTCCTACAATGAGCAGTTCTTC.

This chain joins TRBV5-1 and TRBJ2-5, with unresolved D. Trimming took off 3 bases at V and 2 bases at J, with 17 bases between the two ends. Germline values: CDR1 SGHRS, CDR2 YFSETQ. The CDR3 is 16 amino acids. CDR3 region: CASSWTATGRQETQYF. CDR3 nucleotides: TGCGCCAGCAGCTGGACCGCGACTGGAAGACAAGAGACCCAGTACTTC. The complete variable domain, with remaining parts taken from reference TRBV5-1 and TRBJ2-5, reads KAGVTQTPRYLIKTRGQQVTLSCSPISGHRSVSWYQQTPGQGLQFLFEYFSETQRNKGNFPGRFSGRQFSNSRSEMNVSTLELGDSALYLCASSWTATGRQETQYFGPGTRLLVL.

About this clonotype itself: One end of the junction is discordant with germline, which a read error may explain. The chain employs TRBV6-1 and TRBJ2-7, with TRBD2 identical over 12 bases. The CDR3 is made up of 17 amino acids. Germline V gives CDR1 MNHNS, CDR2 SASEGT. As DNA, the CDR3 is TGTGCCTGCAGTGGCGGGTCCCCTAGCGGGAGGGCGTACGAGCAGTACTTC. Amino acid sequence: CACSGGSPSGRAYEQYF.

This clonotype is medium-sized. The chain carries TRBV2 and TRBJ1-5; maybe TRBD1 (6 bases). The CDR3 is 14 residues long. With 3 bases removed from V and 5 bases from J, the gap between germline ends came to 11 bases. Germline-derived CDR1 and CDR2 are SNHLY and FYNNEI. The CDR3 here is CASSDRTVDQPQHF. The CDR3 region has the DNA TGTGCCAGCAGTGATCGGACAGTTGATCAGCCCCAGCATTTT.